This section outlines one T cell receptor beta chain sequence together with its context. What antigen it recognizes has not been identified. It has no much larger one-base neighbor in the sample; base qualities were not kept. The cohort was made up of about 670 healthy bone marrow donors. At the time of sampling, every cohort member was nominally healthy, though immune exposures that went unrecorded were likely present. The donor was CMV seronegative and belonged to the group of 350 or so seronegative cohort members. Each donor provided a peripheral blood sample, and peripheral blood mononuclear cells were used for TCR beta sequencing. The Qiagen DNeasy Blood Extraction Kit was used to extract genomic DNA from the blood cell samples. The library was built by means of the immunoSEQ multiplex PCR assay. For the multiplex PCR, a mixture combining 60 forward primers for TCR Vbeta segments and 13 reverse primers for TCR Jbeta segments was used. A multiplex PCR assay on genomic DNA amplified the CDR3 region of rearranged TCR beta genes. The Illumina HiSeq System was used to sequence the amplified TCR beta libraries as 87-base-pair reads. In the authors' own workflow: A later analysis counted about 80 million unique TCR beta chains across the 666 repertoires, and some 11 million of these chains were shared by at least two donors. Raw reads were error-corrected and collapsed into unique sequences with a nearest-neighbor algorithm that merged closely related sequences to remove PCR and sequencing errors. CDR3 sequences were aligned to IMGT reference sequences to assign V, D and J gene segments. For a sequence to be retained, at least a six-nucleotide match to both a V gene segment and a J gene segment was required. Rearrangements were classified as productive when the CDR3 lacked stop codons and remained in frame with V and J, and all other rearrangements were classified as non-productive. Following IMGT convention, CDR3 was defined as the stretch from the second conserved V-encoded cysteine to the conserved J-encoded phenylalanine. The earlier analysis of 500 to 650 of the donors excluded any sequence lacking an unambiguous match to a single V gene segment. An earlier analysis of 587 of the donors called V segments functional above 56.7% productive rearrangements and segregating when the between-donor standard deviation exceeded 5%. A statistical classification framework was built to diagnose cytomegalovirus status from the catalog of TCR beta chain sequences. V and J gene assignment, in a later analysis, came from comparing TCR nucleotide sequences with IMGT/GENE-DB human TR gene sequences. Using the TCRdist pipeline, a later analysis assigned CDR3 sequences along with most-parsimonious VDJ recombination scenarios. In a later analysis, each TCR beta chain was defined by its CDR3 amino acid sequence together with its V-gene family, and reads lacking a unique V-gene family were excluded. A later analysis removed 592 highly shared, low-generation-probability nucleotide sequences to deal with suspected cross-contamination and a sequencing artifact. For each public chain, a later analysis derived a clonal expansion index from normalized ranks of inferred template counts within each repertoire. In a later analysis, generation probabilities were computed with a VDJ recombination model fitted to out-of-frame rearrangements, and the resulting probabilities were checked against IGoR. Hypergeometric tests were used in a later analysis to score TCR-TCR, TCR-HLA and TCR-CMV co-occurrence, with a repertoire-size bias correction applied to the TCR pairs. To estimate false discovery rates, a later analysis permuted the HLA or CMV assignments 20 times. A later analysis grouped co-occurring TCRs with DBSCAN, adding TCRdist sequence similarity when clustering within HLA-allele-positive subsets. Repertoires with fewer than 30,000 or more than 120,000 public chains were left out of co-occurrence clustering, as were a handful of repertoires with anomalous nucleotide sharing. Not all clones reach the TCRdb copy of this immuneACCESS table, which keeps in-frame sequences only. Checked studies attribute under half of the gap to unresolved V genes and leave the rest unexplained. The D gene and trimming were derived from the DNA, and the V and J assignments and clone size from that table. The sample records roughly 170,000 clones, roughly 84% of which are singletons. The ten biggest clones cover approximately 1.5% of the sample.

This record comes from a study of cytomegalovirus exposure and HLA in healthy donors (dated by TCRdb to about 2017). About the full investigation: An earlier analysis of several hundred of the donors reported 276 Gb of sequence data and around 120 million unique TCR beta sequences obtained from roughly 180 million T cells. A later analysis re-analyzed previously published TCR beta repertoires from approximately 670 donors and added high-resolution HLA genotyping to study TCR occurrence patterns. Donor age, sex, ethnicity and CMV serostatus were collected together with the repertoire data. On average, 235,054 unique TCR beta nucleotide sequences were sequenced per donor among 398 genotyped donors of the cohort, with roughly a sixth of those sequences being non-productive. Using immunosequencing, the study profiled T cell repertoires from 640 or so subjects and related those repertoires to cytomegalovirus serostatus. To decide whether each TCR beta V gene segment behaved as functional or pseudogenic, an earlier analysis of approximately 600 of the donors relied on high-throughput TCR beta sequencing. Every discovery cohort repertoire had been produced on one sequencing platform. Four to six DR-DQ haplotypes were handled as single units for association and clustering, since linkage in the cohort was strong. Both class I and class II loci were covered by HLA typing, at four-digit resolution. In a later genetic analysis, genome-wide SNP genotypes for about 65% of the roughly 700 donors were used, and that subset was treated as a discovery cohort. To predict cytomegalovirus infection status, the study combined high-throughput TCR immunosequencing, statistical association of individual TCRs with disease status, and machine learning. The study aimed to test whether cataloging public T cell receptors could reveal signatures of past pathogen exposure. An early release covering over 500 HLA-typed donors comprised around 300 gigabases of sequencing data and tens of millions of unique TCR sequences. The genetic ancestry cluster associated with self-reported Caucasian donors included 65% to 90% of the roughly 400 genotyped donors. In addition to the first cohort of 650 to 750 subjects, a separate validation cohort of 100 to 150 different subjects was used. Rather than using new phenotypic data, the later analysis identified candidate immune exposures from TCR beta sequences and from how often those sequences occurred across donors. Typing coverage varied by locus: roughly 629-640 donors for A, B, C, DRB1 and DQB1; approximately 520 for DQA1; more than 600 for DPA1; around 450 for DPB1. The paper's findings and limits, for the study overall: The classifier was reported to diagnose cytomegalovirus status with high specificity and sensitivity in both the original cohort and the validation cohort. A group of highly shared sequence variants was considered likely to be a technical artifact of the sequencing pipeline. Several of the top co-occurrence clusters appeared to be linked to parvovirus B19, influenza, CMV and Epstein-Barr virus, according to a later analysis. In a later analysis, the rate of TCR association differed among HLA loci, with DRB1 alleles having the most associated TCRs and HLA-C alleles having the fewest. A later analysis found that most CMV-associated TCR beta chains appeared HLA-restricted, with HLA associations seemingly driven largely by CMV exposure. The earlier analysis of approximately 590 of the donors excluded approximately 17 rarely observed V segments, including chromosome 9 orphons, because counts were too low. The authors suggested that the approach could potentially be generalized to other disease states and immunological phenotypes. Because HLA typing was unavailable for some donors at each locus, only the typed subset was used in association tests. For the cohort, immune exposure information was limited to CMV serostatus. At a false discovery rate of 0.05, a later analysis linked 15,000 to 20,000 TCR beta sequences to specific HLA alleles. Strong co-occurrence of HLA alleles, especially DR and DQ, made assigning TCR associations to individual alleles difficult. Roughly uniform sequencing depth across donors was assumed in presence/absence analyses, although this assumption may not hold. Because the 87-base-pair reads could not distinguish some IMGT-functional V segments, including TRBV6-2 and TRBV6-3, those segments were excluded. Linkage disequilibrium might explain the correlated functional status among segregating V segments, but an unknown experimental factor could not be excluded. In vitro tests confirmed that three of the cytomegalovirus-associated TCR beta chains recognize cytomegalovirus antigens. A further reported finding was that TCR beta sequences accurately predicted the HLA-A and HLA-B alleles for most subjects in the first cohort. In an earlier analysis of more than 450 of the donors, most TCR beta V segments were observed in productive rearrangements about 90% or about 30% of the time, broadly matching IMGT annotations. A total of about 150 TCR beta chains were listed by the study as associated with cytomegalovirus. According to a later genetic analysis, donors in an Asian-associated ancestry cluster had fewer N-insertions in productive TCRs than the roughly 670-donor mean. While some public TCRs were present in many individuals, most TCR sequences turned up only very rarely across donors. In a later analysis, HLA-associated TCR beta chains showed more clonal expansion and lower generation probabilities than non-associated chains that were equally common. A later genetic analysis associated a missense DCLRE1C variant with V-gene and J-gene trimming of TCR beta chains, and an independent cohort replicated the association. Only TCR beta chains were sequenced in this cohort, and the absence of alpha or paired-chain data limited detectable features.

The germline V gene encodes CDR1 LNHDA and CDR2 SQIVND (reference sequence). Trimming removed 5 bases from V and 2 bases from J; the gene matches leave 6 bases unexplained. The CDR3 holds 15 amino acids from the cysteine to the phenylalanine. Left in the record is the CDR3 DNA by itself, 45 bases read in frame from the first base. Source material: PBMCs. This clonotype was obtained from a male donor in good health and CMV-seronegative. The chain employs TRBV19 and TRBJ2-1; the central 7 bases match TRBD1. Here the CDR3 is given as CASSPTGSPYNEQFF. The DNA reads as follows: TGTGCCAGTAGTCCGACAGGGTCCCCCTACAATGAGCAGTTCTTC.